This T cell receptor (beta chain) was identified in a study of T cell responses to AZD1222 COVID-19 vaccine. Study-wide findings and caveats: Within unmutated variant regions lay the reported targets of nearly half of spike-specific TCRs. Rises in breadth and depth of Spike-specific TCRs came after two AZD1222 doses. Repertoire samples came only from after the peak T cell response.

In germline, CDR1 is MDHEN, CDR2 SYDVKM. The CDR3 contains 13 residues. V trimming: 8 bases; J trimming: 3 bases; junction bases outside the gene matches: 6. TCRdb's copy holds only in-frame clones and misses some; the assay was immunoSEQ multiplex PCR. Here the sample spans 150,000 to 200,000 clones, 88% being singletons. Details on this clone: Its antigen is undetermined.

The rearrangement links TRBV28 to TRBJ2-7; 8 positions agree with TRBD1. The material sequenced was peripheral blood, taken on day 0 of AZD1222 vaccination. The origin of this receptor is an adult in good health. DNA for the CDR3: TGTGCCAGCTCAGACACAGGGGGCTACGAGCAGTACTTC. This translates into CASSDTGGYEQYF.